One and the same sample provided the 32 T cell receptor beta chains below, sequenced in a study of radiotherapy plus CTLA-4 blockade in lung cancer. Sequenced by immunoSEQ multiplex PCR; TCRdb stores in-frame clones only, minus some. The sample includes roughly 50,000 clones, 70% to 90% of them seen just once. Sequenced material: peripheral blood, taken from a patient treated with radiotherapy plus ipilimumab. Receptors were obtained from a human donor with non-small cell lung cancer whose response to radiotherapy plus ipilimumab could not be evaluated.

The chain employs TRBV7-9 and TRBJ2-7; D may be TRBD2 (5 bases). This CDR3 has 14 amino acids. Between the trimmed V and J ends, which lost 5 bases and 7 bases, there was a span of 18 bases. The V gene's germline CDR1 is SEHNR and CDR2 FQNEAQ (reference sequence). The DNA of the CDR3 is TGTGCCAGCAGCCCTAGCATGACACCTCGGGAGCAGTACTTC. As protein: CASSPSMTPREQYF.

The V gene is TRBV7-8, the J gene TRBJ2-2, with TRBD2 identical over 15 bases. This CDR3 contains 16 residues. Germline-derived CDR1 and CDR2 are SGHVS and FQNEAQ. The V segment lost 5 bases and the J segment 6 bases; nucleotides outside the gene matches: 4. The CDR3 protein is CASSQGLAGGAGELFF. DNA for the CDR3: TGTGCCAGCAGCCAGGGACTAGCGGGAGGTGCCGGGGAGCTGTTTTTT.

This chain joins TRBV4-3 and TRBJ2-1; D remains unclear. The CDR3 runs to 12 residues. Trimming took off 8 bases at V and 5 bases at J, with 10 bases between the two ends. Per the germline V gene, CDR1 is LGHNA and CDR2 is YSLEER. The CDR3, as DNA: TGCGCCAGCGCTGCTACCAACAATGAGCAGTTCTTC. This codes for CASAATNNEQFF.

This clone was counted only a few times. CDR3 bases: TGTGCCAGCAGCCGAACAGGGAGCGACGAGCAGTACTTC. Its protein product is CASSRTGSDEQYF. The chain recombines TRBV6-5 with TRBJ2-7; tentatively, D is TRBD1 (6 bases). This CDR3 contains 13 residues. Per the germline V gene, CDR1 is MNHEY and CDR2 is SVGAGI. Deletions cut 6 bases from V and 5 bases from J, with 14 bases between.

The rearrangement links TRBV5-4 to TRBJ2-2; the match to TRBD2 covers 12 bases. V dropped 2 bases and J dropped 5; count of bases not matched to a gene: 1. Germline V lookup: CDR1 SGHNT, CDR2 YYREEE (reference sequence). The CDR3 is 15 amino acids. CDR3 DNA sequence: TGTGCCAGCAGCTTCGGACTAGCGGGGACCGGGGAGCTGTTTTTT. Encoded protein: CASSFGLAGTGELFF.

The gene calls are TRBV6-6 and TRBJ2-1; TRBD2 matches at 8 bases. The CDR3 covers 16 residues. Trimming cost V 2 bases and J 7 bases; bases outside gene matches: 10. The V gene's germline CDR1 is MNHNY and CDR2 SVGAGI (reference sequence). The CDR3 DNA sequence: TGTGCCAGCAGTTACGGACTATCCCGGGGGGGAAATGAGCAGTTCTTC. Translating gives CASSYGLSRGGNEQFF.

The rearrangement uses TRBV28 and TRBJ2-1, with 13 nucleotides matching TRBD2. The CDR3 contains 15 residues. V trimming: 8 bases; J trimming: 5 bases; junction bases outside the gene matches: 6. Germline CDR1 MDHEN, CDR2 SYDVKM. The CDR3 DNA follows: TGTGCCAGCGGGCGGACTAGCGGGGGAAACAATGAGCAGTTCTTC. It translates to CASGRTSGGNNEQFF.

The chain couples TRBV4-3 to TRBJ2-1, with D possibly being TRBD1 (6 bases). The V end lost 0 bases, the J end lost 2 bases, and 17 bases lay between the germline ends. Germline CDR1 and CDR2: LGHNA and YSLEER. This CDR3 is built from 18 residues. The CDR3 bases are TGCGCCAGCAGCCAAGAGAGGTGGGGGCCCCCCACCTACAATGAGCAGTTCTTC. Translating gives CASSQERWGPPTYNEQFF.

The rearrangement uses TRBV27 and TRBJ2-7; 9 bases line up with TRBD1. V was pared by 0 bases and J by 2 bases, with 2 bases of the junction left unmatched. Germline V gene data show CDR1 as MNHEY and CDR2 as SMNVEV (reference sequence). CDR3 size: 15 residues. DNA of the CDR3: TGTGCCAGCAGTTTATCGGACAGGGGCCCCTACGAGCAGTACTTC. Amino acid sequence: CASSLSDRGPYEQYF.

This sequence joins TRBV2 and TRBJ2-3, with D possibly being TRBD2 (6 bases). This CDR3 contains 16 residues. Germline V gene sequence: CDR1 SNHLY, CDR2 FYNNEI. The germline V and J ends were trimmed by 4 bases and 2 bases, with 16 bases remaining between them. CDR3 in DNA: TGTGCCAGCAGTGGGTCCTTTAGCGGACTCACAGATACGCAGTATTTT. This encodes CASSGSFSGLTDTQYF.

The rearrangement joins TRBV6-1 to TRBJ1-5; 9 bases line up with TRBD1. V was pared by 4 bases and J by 3 bases, with 4 bases of the junction left unmatched. Germline V gene data show CDR1 as MNHNS and CDR2 as SASEGT. This CDR3 comprises 15 residues. The CDR3 loop is CASSVRTGDNQPQHF. As DNA, the CDR3 is TGTGCCAGCAGTGTCCGGACAGGGGACAATCAGCCCCAGCATTTT.

The gene calls are TRBV7-2 and TRBJ1-2; 7 nucleotides align to TRBD1. The CDR3 loop spans 18 amino acids. The junction had 19 bases not matched to a gene; V was cut back by 4 bases and J by 5 bases. Looked up from germline, CDR1 is SGHTA and CDR2 is FQGNSA. CDR3 amino acids: CASSWTTGEWGAEYGYTF. CDR3 nucleotides: TGTGCCAGCAGCTGGACCACAGGGGAATGGGGGGCGGAATATGGCTACACCTTC. The entire variable domain, with the rest obtained from reference TRBV7-2 and TRBJ1-2, is as follows: GAGVSQSPSNKVTEKGKDVELRCDPISGHTALYWYRQSLGQGLEFLIYFQGNSAPDKSGLPSDRFSAERTGGSVSTLTIQRTQQEDSAVYLCASSWTTGEWGAEYGYTFGSGTRLTVV.

To note about this clone: The junction shows a germline mismatch at one end, possibly a read error. The chain employs TRBV6-6 and TRBJ1-2; D unclear. CDR3 size: 12 residues. Per the germline V gene, CDR1 is MNHNY and CDR2 is SVGAGI (reference sequence). CDR3 nucleotides: TGTGCCAGCAGTTACTCTGCAAGGAGTGTGGCCTTC. Translated: CASSYSARSVAF.

This sequence joins TRBV7-9 and TRBJ2-2, with D possibly TRBD2 on 5 matching bases. V was clipped by 2 bases and J by 8 bases, with 21 bases between them. Looked up from germline, CDR1 is SEHNR and CDR2 is FQNEAQ (reference sequence). This CDR3 has 17 amino acids. CDR3 residues: CASSLPRILAPRGELFF. The CDR3 region has the DNA TGTGCCAGCAGCTTACCCCGAATCCTAGCTCCCAGGGGGGAGCTGTTTTTT.

The V and J genes are TRBV6-5 and TRBJ2-7; a possible D gene is TRBD2 (5 bases). The CDR3 length is 16 residues. The V and J ends lost 0 bases and 1 base respectively, with 13 bases between them. CDR1 MNHEY and CDR2 SVGAGI come from the germline V gene. The CDR3 sequence: CASSYSRADTSYEQYF. The DNA for the CDR3 is TGTGCCAGCAGTTACTCGAGGGCAGACACTTCCTACGAGCAGTACTTC.

This clone was detected a few times. This chain joins TRBV7-9 and TRBJ2-7, with TRBD1 matching over 9 bases. There are 15 residues in the CDR3. The V segment lost 5 bases and the J segment 6 bases; nucleotides outside the gene matches: 11. CDR1 is SEHNR, CDR2 FQNEAQ, per germline (reference sequence). The CDR3: CASSNTGTGTAEQYF. For the CDR3, the DNA is TGTGCCAGCAGCAATACCGGGACAGGGACCGCCGAGCAGTACTTC.

The chain is built from TRBV21-1 and TRBJ2-7; TRBD2, the table's D call, lacks a check against the DNA. TRBV21-1 is an annotated pseudogene. The length of the CDR3 is 9 residues. The CDR3 here is CAPFFEQYF. The DNA for the CDR3 is TGTGCCCCTTTTTTTGAGCAGTACTTC.

This clone was counted a single time. The germline gene is not matched at one end of the junction; a read error may be the cause. V gene TRBV28 combines with J gene TRBJ2-1; the D gene is possibly TRBD2 (6 bases). The CDR3 is made up of 12 amino acids. Germline V lookup: CDR1 MDHEN, CDR2 SYDVKM. CDR3 sequence (DNA): TGTATCGACCAGGGAGGTGACAATGAGCAGCTCTTC. Amino acids: CIDQGGDNEQLF.

V is TRBV6-6 and J is TRBJ2-1, with D maybe TRBD1 (5 bases). Trimming pared 2 bases from V and 4 bases from J, leaving 9 bases between. The germline V gene encodes CDR1 MNHNY and CDR2 SVGAGI (reference sequence). There are 14 residues in the CDR3. The CDR3 DNA sequence: TGTGCCAGCAGTTACAGGGGCGGTTACAATGAGCAGTTCTTC. Its protein product is CASSYRGGYNEQFF.

This clone has a single count. This rearrangement joins TRBV7-2 to TRBJ2-6; 10 positions agree with TRBD1. Germline CDR1 reads SGHTA; CDR2 reads FQGNSA. The CDR3 consists of 17 residues. After removal of 4 bases from V and 2 bases from J, the junction contained 5 bases not matched to a gene. The CDR3 loop is CASSSRTGGTGANVLTF. The CDR3 DNA is TGTGCCAGCAGCTCAAGGACAGGGGGAACTGGGGCCAACGTCCTGACTTTC.

The CDR3 sequence: CASSLEHSGNTIYF. CDR3 coding DNA: TGTGCCAGCAGTCTAGAGCACTCTGGAAACACCATATATTTT. The chain carries TRBV6-6 and TRBJ1-3; D gene uncertain. The CDR3 has 14 amino acids. V lost 5 bases to trimming and J lost 0 bases, with 8 bases between them. Germline CDR1 is MNHNY and CDR2 is SVGAGI (reference sequence).

This chain joins TRBV28 and TRBJ2-7, with D hard to call. The germline V and J ends were trimmed by 5 bases and 4 bases, with 12 bases remaining between them. Germline CDR1 reads MDHEN; CDR2 reads SYDVKM. The CDR3 has 13 amino acids. The CDR3 coding sequence is TGTGCCAGCAGTCTCCCTACCCCTTACGAGCAGTACTTC. Translated, it gives CASSLPTPYEQYF.

The genes are TRBV2 and TRBJ2-7, with D possibly TRBD1 on 5 matching bases. Trimming stripped 2 bases from V and 2 bases from J, with 13 bases between. The V gene's germline CDR1 is SNHLY and CDR2 FYNNEI. CDR3 length: 15 residues. The CDR3 sequence is CASSEIGQGPYEQYF. Here the CDR3 DNA reads TGTGCCAGCAGTGAAATTGGGCAGGGTCCCTACGAGCAGTACTTC.

J is TRBJ2-1 and V is TRBV4-1; TRBD1 matches 8 bases. After removal of 4 bases from V and 6 bases from J, the junction contained 5 bases not matched to a gene. Germline CDR1 MGHRA, CDR2 YSYEKL. This CDR3 spans 14 amino acids. The CDR3 reads CASSRTGTSNEQFF. The CDR3 nucleotides are TGCGCCAGCAGCCGGACAGGGACCTCCAATGAGCAGTTCTTC.

The rearrangement links TRBV11-2 to TRBJ2-7; weak D call: TRBD1 (6 bases). The CDR3 loop spans 16 amino acids. In germline, CDR1 is SGHAT, CDR2 FQNNGV. Trimming took off 3 bases at V and 3 bases at J, with 18 bases between the two ends. The CDR3 region has the DNA TGTGCCAGCAGCTTTAGTGAAGGGGGATCTTACTACGAGCAGTACTTC. It specifies CASSFSEGGSYYEQYF. Based on the CDR3 plus reference TRBV11-2 and TRBJ2-7, the full variable domain is EAGVAQSPRYKIIEKRQSVAFWCNPISGHATLYWYQQILGQGPKLLIQFQNNGVVDDSQLPKDRFSAERLKGVDSTLKIQPAKLEDSAVYLCASSFSEGGSYYEQYFGPGTRLTVT.

J is TRBJ2-3 and V is TRBV9; TRBD2 is a possible D gene (5 bases). V lost 7 bases, J lost 0 bases, and 15 bases lay in between. The CDR3 runs 15 residues. The germline CDR1 and CDR2 sequences are SGDLS and YYNGEE. CDR3 protein: CASGVARVSTDTQYF. In nucleotides, the CDR3 is TGTGCCAGCGGGGTAGCGAGGGTAAGCACAGATACGCAGTATTTT. Combining the CDR3 with reference TRBV9 and TRBJ2-3 gives the whole variable domain DSGVTQTPKHLITATGQRVTLRCSPRSGDLSVYWYQQSLDQGLQFLIQYYNGEERAKGNILERFSAQQFPDLHSELNLSSLELGDSALYFCASGVARVSTDTQYFGPGTRLTVL.

The chain joins TRBV6-1 to TRBJ2-7; TRBD2 might be the D (6 bases). This CDR3 comprises 15 residues. V lost 1 base, J lost 2 bases, and 12 bases lay in between. Germline assignment: CDR1 MNHNS and CDR2 SASEGT. CDR3 nucleotide sequence: TGTGCCAGCAGTGAAGGCGGGGCAGGAACCTACGAGCAGTACTTC. Its protein product is CASSEGGAGTYEQYF.

DNA of the CDR3: TGTGCCAGTAGTCTTAAGACTAGCGGAAACTCCTACAATGAGCAGTTCTTC. It translates to CASSLKTSGNSYNEQFF. The chain recombines TRBV19 with TRBJ2-1; 9 bases line up with TRBD2. This CDR3 contains 17 residues. Trimming removed 5 bases from V and 0 bases from J; junction bases left unmatched: 8. Germline-derived CDR1 and CDR2 are LNHDA and SQIVND (reference sequence).

This clone was counted once. V usage is TRBV19 and J usage is TRBJ2-2, with 9 bases lining up with TRBD1. V lost 3 bases and J lost 1; bases outside the gene matches: 0. The CDR3 runs to 15 residues. The germline CDR1 and CDR2 sequences are LNHDA and SQIVND (reference sequence). CDR3 sequence: CASSMGQGNTGELFF. The CDR3 DNA is TGTGCCAGTAGTATGGGACAGGGGAACACCGGGGAGCTGTTTTTT.

The chain employs TRBV4-1 and TRBJ1-1; 7 bases fit TRBD1. The CDR3 has 17 amino acids. Germline V lookup: CDR1 MGHRA, CDR2 YSYEKL. Trimming took 4 bases from V and 7 from J; bases not matched to a gene: 18. For the CDR3, the DNA is TGCGCCAGCAGCCCACTTCTGGTTCTGACAGGGAAGGTTGAAGCTTTCTTT. This sequence encodes CASSPLLVLTGKVEAFF.

The chain recombines TRBV7-2 with TRBJ1-1, with 7 bases aligning to TRBD1. Germline-derived CDR1 and CDR2 are SGHTA and FQGNSA. The CDR3 contains 18 residues. V shed 2 bases, J shed 0 bases, and the junction held 12 bases outside the gene matches. The CDR3 DNA is TGTGCCAGCAGCTTAATGTCCCTCGACAGGGAAATGAACACTGAAGCTTTCTTT. Translation: CASSLMSLDREMNTEAFF.

V usage is TRBV6-5 and J usage is TRBJ1-2, with a weak D call TRBD1 (6 bases). This CDR3 has 12 residues. CDR1 and CDR2 (germline): MNHEY, SVGAGI. The CDR3: CSTSDRSYGYTF. CDR3 DNA sequence: TGTTCAACTAGTGACAGGAGCTATGGCTACACCTTC.